This T cell receptor beta chain originates from a study of T cells after posttransplantation cyclophosphamide. Findings of the study overall: TRB overlap between skin or GI tissue T cells and blood was limited. After PTCy, TRB diversity resembled that of CNI/methotrexate controls. Later blood repertoires were often dominated by clones from the donor CD8+ memory compartment.

This clone was picked up a small number of times. What it binds is unknown. This CDR3 contains 15 residues. The germline V and J ends were trimmed by 6 bases and 0 bases, with 12 bases remaining between them. Germline V gives CDR1 SNHLY, CDR2 FYNNEI. Peripheral blood was collected from the related graft donor on the marrow donation day. Generated by immunoSEQ multiplex PCR, the TCRdb table keeps only in-frame clones and is missing some. The sample is made up of 30,000 to 45,000 clones, none counted only once. The clonotype originates from a girl under 18 in good health, CMV-negative, and a related stem cell transplant donor. The chain combines TRBV2 with TRBJ2-1; maybe TRBD1 (6 bases). Sequenced sample: PBMCs. Here the CDR3 DNA reads TGTGCCAGCAGGGAGACAGGAATCTCCTACAATGAGCAGTTCTTC. This translates into CASRETGISYNEQFF. Full variable domain (outside the CDR3, taken from reference TRBV2 and TRBJ2-1): EPEVTQTPSHQVTQMGQEVILRCVPISNHLYFYWYRQILGQKVEFLVSFYNNEISEKSEIFDDQFSVERPDGSNFTLKIRSTKLEDSAMYFCASRETGISYNEQFFGPGTRLTVL.